These T cell receptor beta chains were read from a single sample in a study of OX40 agonist ivuxolimab in advanced cancers. The repertoire was sequenced with immunoSEQ multiplex PCR; TCRdb's copy has only in-frame clones and lacks some. The repertoire holds some 73,000 clones, with about nine tenths as singletons. This specimen was CD4+ or CD8+ T cells sorted from blood, taken in a trial of the OX40 agonist ivuxolimab. The receptors originated from an adult with an advanced solid tumor such as melanoma, head and neck, liver or kidney cancer. Both conserved end residues are part of each CDR3. The order of the fields is J gene, D gene, V gene, clone size, CDR3 protein, CDR3 DNA. D genes are given only for firm matches. Some rows have no size entry. The others give once, few or many, or a class for an expanded clone.

TRBJ2-5,.,TRBV7-9,.,CASSSPFGTPRRSQETQYF,TGTGCCAGCAGCTCCCCCTTCGGGACCCCGCGGAGATCTCAAGAGACCCAGTACTTC
TRBJ1-3,TRBD1,TRBV29-1,.,CSVTGDPGDSGNTIYF,TGCAGCGTGACAGGGGACCCAGGGGACTCTGGAAACACCATATATTTT
TRBJ2-5,.,TRBV27,.,CASSLQAGQETQYF,TGTGCCAGCAGTTTACAGGCAGGACAAGAGACCCAGTACTTC
TRBJ2-7,.,TRBV18,few,CASSPPGPSSYEQYF,TGTGCCAGCTCACCACCGGGGCCATCGTCATACGAGCAGTACTTC
TRBJ2-7,.,TRBV27,once,CASSIGGEQYF,TGTGCCAGCAGCATCGGCGGTGAGCAGTACTTC
TRBJ2-7,.,TRBV7-9,.,CASSLSPGLSSYEQYF,TGTGCCAGCAGCTTAAGCCCCGGACTAAGCTCCTACGAGCAGTACTTC
TRBJ2-7,.,TRBV15,.,CATSRDLMDEQYF,TGTGCCACCAGCAGAGACCTAATGGACGAGCAGTACTTC
TRBJ2-3,TRBD2,TRBV7-8,.,CASSPGTSVTDTQYF,TGTGCCAGCAGCCCAGGGACTAGCGTCACAGATACGCAGTATTTT
TRBJ2-5,.,TRBV7-6,.,CASSLGGGWETQYF,TGTGCCAGCAGCTTAGGGGGGGGCTGGGAGACCCAGTACTTC
TRBJ1-6,.,TRBV4-1,once,CASSQDPLSSYNSPLHF,TGCGCCAGCAGCCAAGATCCCCTGAGCTCCTATAATTCACCCCTCCACTTT
TRBJ2-7,.,TRBV7-6,.,CASSSSGGGLTSYEQYF,TGTGCCAGCAGCTCATCCGGAGGGGGCCTGACCTCCTACGAGCAGTACTTC
TRBJ2-1,TRBD1,TRBV5-1,.,CASSLVRQGINNEQFF,TGCGCCAGCAGCTTGGTCCGACAGGGCATCAACAATGAGCAGTTCTTC
TRBJ2-5,.,TRBV2,.,CASGAGPAKETQYF,TGTGCCAGCGGCGCAGGGCCCGCTAAAGAGACCCAGTACTTC
TRBJ1-2,.,TRBV14,.,CASSQDFPDGATRFGYTF,TGTGCCAGCAGCCAAGATTTCCCGGACGGCGCGACCCGCTTTGGCTACACCTTC
TRBJ1-1,.,TRBV5-1,.,CASSLGPRGAFF,TGCGCCAGCAGCTTGGGCCCTCGAGGAGCTTTCTTT
TRBJ2-1,.,TRBV27,.,CASSELLRPYNEQFF,TGTGCCAGCAGTGAACTTCTTAGGCCCTACAATGAGCAGTTCTTC
TRBJ2-1,.,TRBV25-1,.,CASSELGDGGNEQFF,TGTGCCAGCAGTGAACTGGGGGACGGCGGGAATGAGCAGTTCTTC
TRBJ2-1,.,TRBV7-3,.,CASSLTGGDFSYNEQFF,TGTGCCAGCAGCTTAACCGGCGGGGATTTCTCCTACAATGAGCAGTTCTTC
TRBJ2-3,.,TRBV27,once,CASTPTRGEGDTQYF,TGTGCCAGCACCCCCACCAGGGGCGAGGGAGATACGCAGTATTTT
TRBJ1-6,TRBD1,TRBV2,few,CASDREAPLHF,TGTGCCAGTGACAGGGAAGCACCCCTCCACTTT
TRBJ2-7,.,TRBV7-9,.,CASSSGDGSVNPYEQYF,TGTGCCAGCAGCTCCGGGGATGGGAGTGTAAACCCCTACGAGCAGTACTTC
TRBJ1-6,.,TRBV19,.,CASIPRGKDSPLHF,TGTGCCAGTATCCCCAGGGGTAAGGATTCACCCCTCCACTTT
TRBJ2-2,.,TRBV11-2,few,CASSVGVTGELFF,TGTGCCAGCAGCGTCGGGGTGACCGGGGAGCTGTTTTTT
TRBJ2-7,.,TRBV29-1,.,CSVVGDHDYEQYF,TGCAGCGTTGTCGGGGACCACGACTACGAGCAGTACTTC
TRBJ2-1,.,TRBV14,.,CASSPWDGDYNEQFF,TGTGCCAGCAGCCCGTGGGACGGTGACTACAATGAGCAGTTCTTC
TRBJ2-1,.,TRBV13,.,CASSAYSGEQFF,TGTGCCAGCAGCGCCTATAGTGGTGAGCAGTTCTTC
TRBJ2-7,.,TRBV27,.,CASSSIPSEQYF,TGTGCCAGCAGTTCTATCCCCTCCGAGCAGTACTTC
TRBJ2-2,TRBD2,TRBV7-2,.,CASSLTEPGLAGMVRELFF,TGTGCCAGCAGCTTGACCGAGCCCGGACTAGCGGGGATGGTCAGGGAGCTGTTTTTT
TRBJ1-2,.,TRBV5-4,.,CASSSWTVDGYTF,TGTGCCAGCAGCTCCTGGACAGTGGATGGCTACACCTTC
TRBJ2-1,.,TRBV7-9,.,CASSFSETDPYNEQFF,TGTGCCAGCAGCTTTTCAGAGACCGATCCCTACAATGAGCAGTTCTTC
TRBJ2-3,.,TRBV10-3,once,CAISESHRTDTQYF,TGTGCCATCAGTGAGAGCCACAGGACAGATACGCAGTATTTT
TRBJ2-2,.,TRBV4-2,.,CASSPVGAGKGAGELFF,TGTGCCAGCAGCCCTGTCGGCGCGGGAAAAGGCGCCGGGGAGCTGTTTTTT
TRBJ1-1,.,TRBV29-1,few,CSVEDSRNTEAFF,TGCAGCGTTGAGGACAGCCGGAACACTGAAGCTTTCTTT
TRBJ1-2,.,TRBV13,once,CASSLGQTSLTF,TGTGCCAGCAGCTTAGGCCAAACTTCGCTCACCTTC
TRBJ1-2,.,TRBV5-6,many,CASSLEGRVVGYTF,TGTGCCAGCAGCTTGGAGGGCAGGGTGGTTGGCTACACCTTC
TRBJ2-7,TRBD1,TRBV9,.,CASSHGQGYEQYF,TGTGCCAGCAGCCACGGACAGGGCTACGAGCAGTACTTC